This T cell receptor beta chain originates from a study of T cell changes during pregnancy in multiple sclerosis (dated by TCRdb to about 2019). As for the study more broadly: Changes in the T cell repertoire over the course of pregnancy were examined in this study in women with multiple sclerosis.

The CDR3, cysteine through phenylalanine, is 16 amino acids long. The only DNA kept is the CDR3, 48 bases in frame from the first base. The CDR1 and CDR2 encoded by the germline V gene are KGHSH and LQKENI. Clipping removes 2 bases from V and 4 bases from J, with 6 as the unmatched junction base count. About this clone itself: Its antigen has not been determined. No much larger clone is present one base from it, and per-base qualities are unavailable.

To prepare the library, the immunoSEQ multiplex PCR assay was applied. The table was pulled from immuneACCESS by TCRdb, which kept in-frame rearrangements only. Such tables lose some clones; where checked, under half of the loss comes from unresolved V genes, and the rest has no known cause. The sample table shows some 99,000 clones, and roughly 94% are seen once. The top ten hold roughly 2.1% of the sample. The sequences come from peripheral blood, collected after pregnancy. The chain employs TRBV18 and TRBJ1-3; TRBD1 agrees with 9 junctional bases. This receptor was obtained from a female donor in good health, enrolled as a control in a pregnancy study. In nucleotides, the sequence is TGTGCCAGCTCACCATTGTTACAGGGGGCAGGAAACACCATATATTTT. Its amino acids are CASSPLLQGAGNTIYF.